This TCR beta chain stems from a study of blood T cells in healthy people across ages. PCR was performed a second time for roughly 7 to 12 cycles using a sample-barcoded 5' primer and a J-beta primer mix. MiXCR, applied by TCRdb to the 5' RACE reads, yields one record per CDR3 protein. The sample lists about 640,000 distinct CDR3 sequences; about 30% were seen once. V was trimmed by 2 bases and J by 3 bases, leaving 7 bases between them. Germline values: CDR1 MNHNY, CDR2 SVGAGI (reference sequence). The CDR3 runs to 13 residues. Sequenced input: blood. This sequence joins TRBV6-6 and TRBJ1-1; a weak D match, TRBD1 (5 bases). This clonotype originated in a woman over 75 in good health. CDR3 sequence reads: CASSYEGHTEAFF. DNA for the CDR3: TGTGCCAGCAGTTACGAGGGGCACACTGAAGCTTTCTTT.